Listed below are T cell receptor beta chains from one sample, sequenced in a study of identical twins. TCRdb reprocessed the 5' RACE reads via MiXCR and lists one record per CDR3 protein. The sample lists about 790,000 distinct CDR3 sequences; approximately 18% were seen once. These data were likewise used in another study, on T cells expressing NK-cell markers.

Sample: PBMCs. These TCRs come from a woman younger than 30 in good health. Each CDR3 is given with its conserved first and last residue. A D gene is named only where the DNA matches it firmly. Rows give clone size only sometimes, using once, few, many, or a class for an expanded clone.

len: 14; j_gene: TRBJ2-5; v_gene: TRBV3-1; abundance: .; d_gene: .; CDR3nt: TGTGCCAGCAGCCAAGAGAAAAGGGTAGAGACCCAGTACTTC; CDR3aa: CASSQEKRVETQYF
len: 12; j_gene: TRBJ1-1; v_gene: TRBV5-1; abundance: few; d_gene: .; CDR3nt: TGCGCCAGCAGCCGGGACCGGGAGGAAGCTTTCTTT; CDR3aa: CASSRDREEAFF
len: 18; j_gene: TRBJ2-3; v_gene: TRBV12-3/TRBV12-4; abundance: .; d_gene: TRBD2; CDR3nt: TGTGCCAGCAGTTTCCCAGCGGGAGGGGTTGTCGGTCCAGATACGCAGTATTTT; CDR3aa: CASSFPAGGVVGPDTQYF
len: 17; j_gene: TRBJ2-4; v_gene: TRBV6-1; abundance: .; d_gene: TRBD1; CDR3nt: TGTGCCAGCAGTGCCCACCGACAGGGAGTAACCAAAAACATTCAGTACTTC; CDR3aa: CASSAHRQGVTKNIQYF
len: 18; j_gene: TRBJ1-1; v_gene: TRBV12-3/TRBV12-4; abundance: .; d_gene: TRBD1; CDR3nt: TGTGCCAGCAGCCACTCGACAGGGGCGAATTTTAGGAACACTGAAGCTTTCTTT; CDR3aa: CASSHSTGANFRNTEAFF
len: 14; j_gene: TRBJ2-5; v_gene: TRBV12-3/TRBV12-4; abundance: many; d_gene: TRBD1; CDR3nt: TGTGCCAGCAGGTCGAGCGACAGGGATGAGACCCAGTACTTC; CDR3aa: CASRSSDRDETQYF
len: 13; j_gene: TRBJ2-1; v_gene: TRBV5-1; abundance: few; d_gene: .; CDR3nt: TGCGCCAGCAGCTCCTATACTAGCCATGAGCAGTTCTTC; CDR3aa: CASSSYTSHEQFF
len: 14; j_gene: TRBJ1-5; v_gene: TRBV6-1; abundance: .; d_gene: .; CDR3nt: TGTGCCAGCAGTGCCCTCGGGGAAGATCAGCCCCAGCATTTT; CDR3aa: CASSALGEDQPQHF
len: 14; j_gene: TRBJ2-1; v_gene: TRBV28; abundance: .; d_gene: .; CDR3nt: TGTGCCAGCAGTTTTCGGGGGCGAATGAATGAGCAGTTCTTC; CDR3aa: CASSFRGRMNEQFF
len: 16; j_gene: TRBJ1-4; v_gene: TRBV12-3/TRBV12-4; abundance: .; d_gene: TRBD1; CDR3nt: TGTGCCAGCAGAGCTCCCCAGGGGGCGGCTAATGAAAAACTGTTTTTT; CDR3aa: CASRAPQGAANEKLFF
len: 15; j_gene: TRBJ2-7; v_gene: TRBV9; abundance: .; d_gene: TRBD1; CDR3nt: TGTGCCAGCAGCTCAGGGGGCTCCGGGTACTACGAGCAGTACTTC; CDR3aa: CASSSGGSGYYEQYF
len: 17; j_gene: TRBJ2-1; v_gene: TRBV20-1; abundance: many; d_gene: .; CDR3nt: TGCAGTGCTCAGAAACGCGGCCGCGCTAGCTCCTACAATGAGCAGTTCTTC; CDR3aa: CSAQKRGRASSYNEQFF
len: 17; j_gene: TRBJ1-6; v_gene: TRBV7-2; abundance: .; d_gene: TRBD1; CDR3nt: TGTGCCAGCAGCTTAGGAGGTACAGGGGGAATTGCTTCACACCTCCACTTT; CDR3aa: CASSLGGTGGIASHLHF
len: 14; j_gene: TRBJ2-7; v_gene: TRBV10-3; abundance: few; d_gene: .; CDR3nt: TGTGCCATCACCGTTGATCGGGGGTTCGTCGAGCAGTACTTC; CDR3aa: CAITVDRGFVEQYF
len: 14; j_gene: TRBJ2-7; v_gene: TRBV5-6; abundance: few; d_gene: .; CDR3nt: TGTGCCAGCAGCTTCCCTACACGATCCTACGAGCAGTACTTC; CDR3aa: CASSFPTRSYEQYF